These T cell receptor beta chains were read from a single sample in a study of Tregs in tolerant kidney transplant recipients. TCRdb's copy holds only in-frame clones and misses some; the assay was immunoSEQ multiplex PCR. The table shows about 68,000 clones, with roughly 89% occurring only once. The sequencing sample was made of CD4+ T cells from blood. The receptors were sampled from a human donor in good health. Each CDR3 is given with its conserved first and last residue. Each record gives: clone size, D gene, V gene, J gene, CDR3 protein, CDR3 DNA. The D gene is left open where the match is weak. Some rows mark clone size as missing; the rest say once, few, many or name a class of expanded clone.

>.|TRBD1|TRBV7-3|TRBJ1-1
CASSADRVRRGEAFF
TGTGCCAGCAGCGCGGACAGGGTCCGAAGGGGTGAAGCTTTCTTT
>.|.|TRBV19|TRBJ1-5
CASSIDRPVPGQPQHF
TGTGCCAGTAGTATAGATCGGCCAGTTCCAGGTCAGCCCCAGCATTTT
>.|.|TRBV30|TRBJ1-2
CAWTPGRRNYGYTF
TGTGCCTGGACCCCTGGGCGGCGCAACTATGGCTACACCTTC
>.|.|TRBV6-6|TRBJ1-2
CASSLRQFNYGYTF
TGTGCCAGCAGTTTGAGACAGTTCAACTATGGCTACACCTTC
>once|TRBD2|TRBV11-3|TRBJ2-7
CASSFRSGRDYEQYF
TGTGCCAGCAGCTTCCGTAGCGGGAGGGACTACGAGCAGTACTTC
>.|.|TRBV19|TRBJ2-3
CASTTTGGGDTQYF
TGTGCCAGTACCACGACAGGTGGGGGAGATACGCAGTATTTT
>.|TRBD2|TRBV19|TRBJ2-1
CASRLAGAYNEQFF
TGTGCCAGTAGACTAGCGGGAGCGTACAATGAGCAGTTCTTC
>once|.|TRBV4-1|TRBJ1-2
CASSPYTGGAISPINYGYTF
TGCGCCAGCAGCCCCTATACGGGGGGCGCGATTAGCCCCATTAACTATGGCTACACCTTC
>.|.|TRBV4-1|TRBJ2-1
CASSQGGSGGGEQFF
TGCGCCAGCAGCCAAGGTGGTAGCGGAGGGGGTGAGCAGTTCTTC
>.|.|TRBV2|TRBJ2-2
CASSETGGVTGELFF
TGTGCCAGCAGTGAAACAGGGGGGGTTACCGGGGAGCTGTTTTTT
>.|TRBD2|TRBV6-4|TRBJ2-7
CASSDSPSGGAREEQYF
TGTGCCAGCAGTGACTCTCCTAGCGGGGGGGCCAGAGAAGAGCAGTACTTC
>few|.|TRBV6-1|TRBJ1-1
CASSGDGNTEAFF
TGTGCCAGCAGTGGGGACGGGAACACTGAAGCTTTCTTT
>.|.|TRBV5-3|TRBJ1-2
CARSFDRCYGYTF
TGTGCCAGAAGCTTTGACAGATGCTATGGCTACACCTTC
>.|.|TRBV4-1|TRBJ1-2
CASSQIVSMIYYGYTF
TGCGCCAGCAGCCAAATTGTCAGTATGATATACTATGGCTACACCTTC
>.|TRBD2|TRBV11-2|TRBJ2-7
CASSPRTSASYEQYF
TGTGCCAGCAGCCCGCGGACTAGCGCCTCCTACGAGCAGTACTTC
>few|TRBD2|TRBV5-5|TRBJ2-7
CASSLLADLEQYF
TGTGCCAGCAGCTTACTAGCGGATCTTGAGCAGTACTTC
>.|TRBD1|TRBV10-3|TRBJ1-1
CAITPTGGTDTEAFF
TGTGCCATCACCCCGACAGGGGGCACGGACACTGAAGCTTTCTTT
>.|.|TRBV6-1|TRBJ2-4
CASSPDPGTKNIQYF
TGTGCCAGCAGCCCCGACCCGGGGACCAAAAACATTCAGTACTTC
>.|TRBD2|TRBV9|TRBJ2-1
CASSKLAGGFNEQFF
TGTGCCAGCAGTAAACTAGCGGGAGGTTTCAATGAGCAGTTCTTC
>.|.|TRBV5-6|TRBJ2-5
CASSLKATGETQYF
TGTGCCAGCAGCTTGAAGGCGACGGGAGAGACCCAGTACTTC
>.|.|TRBV30|TRBJ2-7
CAWSPSLYEQYF
TGTGCCTGGAGTCCGTCTCTCTACGAGCAGTACTTC
>.|.|TRBV21-1|TRBJ2-7
CASNTYEQYF
TGTGCCAGCAACACCTACGAGCAGTACTTC
>.|TRBD2|TRBV11-2|TRBJ2-3
CASSSRLAGDEDTDTQYF
TGTGCCAGCAGCTCGAGACTAGCGGGGGACGAAGACACAGATACGCAGTATTTT
>.|.|TRBV23-1|TRBJ2-3
CASSLPAPASPW
TGCGCCAGCAGTCTCCCCGCACCCGCTAGTCCCTGG
>.|TRBD1|TRBV29-1|TRBJ1-1
CSVRQGAQNTEAFF
TGCAGCGTTCGTCAGGGGGCCCAGAACACTGAAGCTTTCTTT
>.|TRBD2|TRBV5-1|TRBJ2-7
CASSFPGGSYEQYF
TGCGCCAGCAGCTTTCCGGGGGGCTCCTACGAGCAGTACTTC
>.|TRBD2|TRBV27|TRBJ2-3
CASSSLDSGSFWYF
TGTGCCAGCAGTTCTCTAGATAGCGGGAGTTTTTGGTATTTT
>.|.|TRBV30|TRBJ1-1
CAWIGTEAFF
TGTGCCTGGATAGGAACTGAAGCTTTCTTT
>.|.|TRBV7-2|TRBJ1-1
CASSEAGEYTEAFF
TGTGCCAGCAGTGAAGCGGGGGAATACACTGAAGCTTTCTTT
>.|.|TRBV7-2|TRBJ2-7
CASSLLDVSYEQYF
TGTGCCAGCAGCTTACTAGACGTGTCCTACGAGCAGTACTTC
>.|TRBD2|TRBV7-9|TRBJ2-1
CASSSGLAGDNEQFF
TGTGCCAGCAGCTCGGGACTAGCGGGAGACAATGAGCAGTTCTTC
>.|TRBD2|TRBV11-2|TRBJ2-7
CASSRGSLVYEQYF
TGTGCCAGCAGCCGCGGGAGTCTTGTCTACGAGCAGTACTTC
>.|.|TRBV19|TRBJ2-2
CASSGTSYGTGELFF
TGTGCCAGTAGTGGAACTAGCTACGGGACCGGGGAGCTGTTTTTT
>.|TRBD2|TRBV28|TRBJ2-4
CASSLPSGRGNIQYF
TGTGCCAGCAGTTTACCTAGCGGGAGAGGAAACATTCAGTACTTC
>.|.|TRBV23-1|TRBJ2-7
CANRNEQYF
TGCGCCAACCGTAACGAGCAGTACTTC
>.|.|TRBV7-2|TRBJ2-1
CASSLYEQFF
TGTGCCAGCAGCTTATATGAGCAGTTCTTC
>once|.|TRBV13|TRBJ2-7
CASSLGLEQYF
TGTGCCAGCAGCTTAGGTCTCGAGCAGTACTTC
>.|.|TRBV11-2|TRBJ2-4
CASSSYDRGENIQYF
TGTGCCAGCAGCTCCTATGACCGTGGCGAAAACATTCAGTACTTC
>.|TRBD1|TRBV25-1|TRBJ1-6
CASSASRGLLNSPLHF
TGTGCCAGCAGTGCCTCGAGGGGGCTACTTAATTCACCCCTCCACTTT
>.|TRBD1|TRBV13|TRBJ2-1
CASSSDRVDEQFF
TGTGCCAGCAGCAGTGACAGGGTGGATGAGCAGTTCTTC
>.|TRBD2|TRBV7-3|TRBJ2-5
CASSLAASGQETQYF
TGTGCCAGCAGCTTAGCTGCTAGCGGCCAAGAGACCCAGTACTTC
>.|.|TRBV5-4|TRBJ1-2
CASRKGDGYGYTF
TGTGCCAGCAGAAAGGGCGACGGCTATGGCTACACCTTC
>.|TRBD1|TRBV2|TRBJ1-3
CASNNRDRGNTIYF
TGTGCCAGCAATAACCGGGACAGGGGAAACACCATATATTTT
>.|.|TRBV7-3|TRBJ2-1
CASSPPGGGDGEQFF
TGTGCCAGCAGCCCCCCCGGGGGTGGGGATGGGGAGCAGTTCTTC
>.|TRBD2|TRBV7-6|TRBJ2-3
CASSFRFPLAGGTDTQYF
TGTGCCAGCAGCTTCAGGTTTCCACTAGCGGGGGGCACAGATACGCAGTATTTT
>.|.|TRBV11-1|TRBJ2-2
CASSFRAGTGELFF
TGTGCCAGCAGCTTCCGTGCTGGCACCGGGGAGCTGTTTTTT
>.|TRBD1|TRBV19|TRBJ1-5
CASTLQGNQPQHF
TGTGCCAGTACTTTACAGGGGAATCAGCCCCAGCATTTT
>.|.|TRBV4-1|TRBJ1-1
CASSQGMRGKGEAFF
TGCGCCAGCAGCCAAGGAATGAGGGGCAAGGGTGAAGCTTTCTTT
>.|.|TRBV7-6|TRBJ2-2
CASSLGVFNTGELFF
TGTGCCAGCAGTCTGGGGGTCTTCAACACCGGGGAGCTGTTTTTT
>once|.|TRBV11-2|TRBJ2-5
CASSLDGWRRETQYF
TGTGCCAGCAGCTTAGATGGGTGGCGGAGGGAGACCCAGTACTTC
>once|.|TRBV13|TRBJ1-2
CASSLGGPANYGYTF
TGTGCCAGCAGCTTGGGCGGACCAGCCAACTATGGCTACACCTTC
>.|TRBD2|TRBV30|TRBJ2-7
CAWRETGGSYEQYF
TGTGCCTGGAGGGAAACGGGAGGATCCTACGAGCAGTACTTC